The rows below give T cell receptor beta chains drawn from one sample of a study of early T cells in non-severe SARS-CoV-2 infection. TCRdb processed the 5' RACE reads anew with MiXCR; each CDR3 protein has one entry. The sample includes approximately 70,000 distinct CDR3 sequences, roughly a tenth of them seen just once. Source: whole blood, taken at baseline. These receptors came from an adult who was a healthcare worker with PCR-confirmed SARS-CoV-2 infection or an uninfected control (not recorded which). Both conserved end residues are part of each CDR3. D genes are given only for firm matches. Not every row has a clone size; where given, it reads once, few, many or a size class.

NA	TRBV7-9	TRBJ1-2	many	CASSLGLLGDGYTF	TGTGCCAGCAGCTTAGGGCTGCTCGGTGATGGCTACACCTTC
NA	TRBV7-9	TRBJ1-5	many	CASSLSGNQPQHF	TGTGCCAGCAGCTTAAGCGGCAATCAGCCCCAGCATTTT
TRBD1	TRBV4-3	TRBJ2-6	few	CASSPAQPGQGYPGANVLTF	TGCGCCAGCAGCCCAGCCCAACCGGGACAGGGTTATCCTGGGGCCAACGTCCTGACTTTC
NA	TRBV12-3/TRBV12-4	TRBJ1-5	NA	CASKLDGYQPQHF	TGTGCCAGCAAGCTCGACGGATATCAGCCCCAGCATTTT
TRBD2	TRBV7-6	TRBJ2-1	many	CASSVTGTSGGNEQFF	TGTGCCAGCAGCGTCACCGGGACTAGCGGGGGCAATGAGCAGTTCTTC
NA	TRBV9	TRBJ1-2	NA	CASSLTGMKGYTF	TGTGCCAGCAGCCTAACAGGGATGAAAGGCTACACCTTC
NA	TRBV5-8	TRBJ2-5	few	CASSFGDGSLQETQYF	TGTGCCAGCAGCTTCGGGGACGGCTCCCTCCAAGAGACCCAGTACTTC
NA	TRBV11-2	TRBJ2-1	many	CASSLEQSYNEQFF	TGTGCCAGCAGCTTAGAACAGTCCTACAATGAGCAGTTCTTC
NA	TRBV25-1	TRBJ1-2	many	CASSATGFGYGYTF	TGTGCCAGCAGCGCTACAGGGTTTGGCTATGGCTACACCTTC
TRBD1	TRBV30	TRBJ2-3	NA	CAWTKWTGGGRDTQYF	TGTGCCTGGACCAAATGGACAGGGGGAGGCCGTGATACGCAGTATTTT
TRBD1	TRBV10-3	TRBJ1-1	few	CAIRGQGGTEAFF	TGTGCCATCAGGGGACAGGGGGGCACTGAAGCTTTCTTT
TRBD2	TRBV7-2	TRBJ2-3	NA	CASSPGGLAGGRTDTQYF	TGTGCCAGCAGCCCAGGCGGGCTAGCGGGGGGCAGAACAGATACGCAGTATTTT
NA	TRBV18	TRBJ2-2	many	CASSPRQGYGGGTNTGELFF	TGTGCCAGCTCACCACGACAGGGCTACGGCGGGGGGACGAACACCGGGGAGCTGTTTTTT
NA	TRBV30	TRBJ1-2	many	CAWSVGGAYGYTF	TGTGCCTGGAGTGTTGGGGGGGCCTACGGCTACACCTTC
NA	TRBV12-3/TRBV12-4	TRBJ2-1	many	CASLRRNEQFF	TGTGCCAGTCTCCGGCGGAATGAGCAGTTCTTC
NA	TRBV10-3	TRBJ2-6	many	CAIAGRGANVLTF	TGTGCCATCGCTGGGCGCGGGGCCAACGTCCTGACTTTC
TRBD1	TRBV7-2	TRBJ1-3	NA	CASSQRGQAIISGNTIYF	TGTGCCAGCAGCCAGAGGGGACAGGCGATTATCTCTGGAAACACCATATATTTT
TRBD1	TRBV5-1	TRBJ2-7	many	CASSLGTGLCF	TGCGCCAGCAGCTTGGGGACAGGGTTGTGCTTC
TRBD1	TRBV4-3	TRBJ2-3	few	CASSQERGGADTQYF	TGCGCCAGCAGCCAAGAGCGAGGGGGCGCAGATACGCAGTATTTT
NA	TRBV4-1	TRBJ1-1	many	CASSRQMNTEAFF	TGCGCCAGCAGCCGACAGATGAACACTGAAGCTTTCTTT
TRBD2	TRBV5-1	TRBJ2-1	many	CASSQFSGGPNLEQFF	TGCGCCAGCAGCCAGTTTAGCGGGGGGCCCAATCTTGAGCAGTTCTTC
TRBD1	TRBV20-1	TRBJ2-3	NA	CSARPPEGGRNTQYF	TGCAGTGCTAGACCTCCGGAAGGGGGCAGGAATACGCAGTATTTT
NA	TRBV12-3/TRBV12-4	TRBJ2-5	NA	CASILSEGQETQYF	TGTGCCAGCATCCTCTCTGAGGGACAAGAGACCCAGTACTTC
NA	TRBV7-2	TRBJ1-4	few	CASSFDRTNEKLFF	TGTGCCAGCAGCTTCGACAGGACTAATGAAAAACTGTTTTTT
TRBD1	TRBV7-2	TRBJ1-1	few	CASSPKTGGLTEAFF	TGTGCCAGCAGCCCGAAGACAGGGGGACTCACTGAAGCTTTCTTT